The entry below describes one T cell receptor (beta chain). At one end, the junction sequence differs from germline, possibly due to a read error. Assay used: immunoSEQ multiplex PCR; TCRdb lists only in-frame clones, some missing. Of about 130,000 clones listed, 89% are singletons. These data come from a study of cytomegalovirus exposure and HLA in healthy donors. CDR3 length: 10 amino acids. Germline lookup yields CDR1 DFQATT and CDR2 SNEGSKA (reference sequence). J is TRBJ1-2 and V is TRBV20-1; D ambiguous. Material: PBMCs. This clonotype was sampled from a woman in her late teens or twenties in good health and CMV-seropositive. The CDR3: CSARDSADFF. In DNA form, the CDR3 reads TGCAGTGCTAGAGATAGTGCTGACTTCTTC.